The source of this TCR beta chain is a study of blood T cell repertoires in COVID-19. Study-level background: PBMCs, B-cell-depleted T cells, or T cells were the source of the cDNA or gDNA that made up the material.

Using immunoSEQ multiplex PCR, the repertoire was profiled, and TCRdb retains in-frame clones only, with some absent. The sample lists around 160,000 clones, 65% to 85% occurring once. V lost 0 bases and J lost 8; bases outside the gene matches: 12. CDR1 MNHEY and CDR2 SVGEGT come from the germline V gene. The CDR3 length is 16 residues. This TCR came from a woman aged 45-65 years who had been exposed to COVID-19. Sample: PBMCs or T cells enriched from blood (not recorded which). This chain joins TRBV6-2 or TRBV6-3 and TRBJ1-2; 7 bases are a match to TRBD1. CDR3 residues: CASSYSETGSVRGYTF. The CDR3 DNA sequence: TGTGCCAGCAGTTACTCCGAGACAGGGTCAGTGCGCGGCTACACCTTC.